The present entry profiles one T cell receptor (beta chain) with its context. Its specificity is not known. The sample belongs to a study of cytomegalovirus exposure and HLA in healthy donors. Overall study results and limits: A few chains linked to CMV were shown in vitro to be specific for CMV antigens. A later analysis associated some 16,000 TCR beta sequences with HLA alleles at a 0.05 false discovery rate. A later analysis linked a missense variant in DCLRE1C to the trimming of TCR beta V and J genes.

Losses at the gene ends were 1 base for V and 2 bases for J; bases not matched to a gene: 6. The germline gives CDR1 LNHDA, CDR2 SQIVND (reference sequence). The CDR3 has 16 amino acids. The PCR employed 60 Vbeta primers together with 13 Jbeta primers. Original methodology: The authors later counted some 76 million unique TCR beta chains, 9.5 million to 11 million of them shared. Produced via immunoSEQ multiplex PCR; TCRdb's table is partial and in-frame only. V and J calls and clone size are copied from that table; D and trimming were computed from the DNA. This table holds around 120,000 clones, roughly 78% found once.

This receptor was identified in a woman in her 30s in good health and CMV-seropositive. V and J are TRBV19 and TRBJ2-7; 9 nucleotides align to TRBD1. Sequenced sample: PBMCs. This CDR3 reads CASSIVGGTGTYEQYF. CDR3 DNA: TGTGCCAGTAGTATAGTAGGCGGGACAGGGACCTACGAGCAGTACTTC.